This TCR beta chain emerged from a study of cytomegalovirus exposure and HLA in healthy donors. Trimming pared 6 bases from V and 0 bases from J, leaving 12 bases between. Germline V gene lookup returns CDR1 MDHEN and CDR2 SYDVKM. This CDR3 spans 15 amino acids. PCR was performed using 60 Vbeta and 13 Jbeta primers. Measured with immunoSEQ multiplex PCR; TCRdb has only the in-frame clones, and not every one. The sample carries approximately 170,000 clones, roughly 80% recorded once. Input material: PBMCs. The sequence came from a male donor in good health and CMV-seronegative. The V call is TRBV28, the J call TRBJ1-3, with D possibly matching TRBD1 (6 bases). CDR3 bases: TGTGCCAGCAGGGGGGGGGCAAGCTCTGGAAACACCATATATTTT. The encoded protein is CASRGGASSGNTIYF.